This TCR beta chain was sequenced for a study of beta chain features in type 1 diabetes. Study results and caveats: There was a moderate but significant shortening of TCRB CDR3s in all four CD4+ subsets of Type 1 diabetes patients.

Trimming at V came to 3 bases and at J to 4 bases, leaving 2 bases not matched to a gene. The CDR3 spans 15 residues. Germline CDR1 reads MNHEY; CDR2 reads SMNVEV (reference sequence). Reverse transcribing all isolated RNA meant expressed TCRB transcripts were sequenced. Clones were read by immunoSEQ multiplex PCR, and TCRdb kept only the in-frame ones, dropping some. The sample contains about 330,000 clones, 8% to 13% of which appear only once. This clone was detected a few times. What it recognizes is unknown. Sequenced input: naive CD4+ T cells from blood. This sequence was found in a woman between 25 and 40 years old in good health. The chain uses TRBV27 and TRBJ2-2; 10 bases agree with TRBD2. The CDR3 sequence is CASSLSGRVTGELFF. The CDR3 DNA is TGTGCCAGCAGTTTGAGCGGGAGGGTCACCGGGGAGCTGTTTTTT.